This note documents a single T cell receptor beta chain sequence. The data were produced by immunoSEQ multiplex PCR, yet TCRdb's version contains in-frame clones alone and is incomplete. There are tens of thousands of clones in the sample; 80% to 95% occur only once, and approximately 8.2% lies in the top ten. This CDR3 has 15 amino acids. V was trimmed by 6 bases and J by 6 bases, leaving 17 bases between them. CDR1 SGHDN and CDR2 FVKESK come from the germline V gene. The sample is drawn from a study of T cell responses to AZD1222 COVID-19 vaccine. This chain links TRBV14 with TRBJ1-4, with no clear D. This receptor was identified in an adult who received the AZD1222 COVID-19 vaccine. The sample in question was peripheral blood, obtained 28 days after the second AZD1222 dose. The DNA for the CDR3 is TGTGCCAGCAGGTGGTCTCTCCAGTCCGATGAAAAACTGTTTTTT. It codes for CASRWSLQSDEKLFF.